Listed below are T cell receptor beta chains from one sample, sequenced in a study of blood T cell repertoires in COVID-19. The repertoire was sequenced with immunoSEQ multiplex PCR; TCRdb's copy has only in-frame clones and lacks some. The sample lists fewer than 200,000 clones; about 82% were seen once. Sequenced material: peripheral blood. These receptors originate from an elderly woman with COVID-19, enrolled during active disease. CDR3s include the opening cysteine and the closing phenylalanine or tryptophan. D genes are given only for firm matches. The size entry is marked missing in some rows and otherwise reads once, few, many or a size class.

d_gene: TRBD2
v_gene: TRBV7-3
abundance: .
j_gene: TRBJ2-1
CDR3aa: CASSLDGASGLYNEQFF
CDR3nt: TGTGCCAGCAGCTTAGATGGGGCTAGCGGACTCTACAATGAGCAGTTCTTC

d_gene: TRBD1
v_gene: TRBV18
abundance: few
j_gene: TRBJ1-6
CDR3aa: CASSPGQGNSPLHF
CDR3nt: TGTGCCAGCTCACCCGGACAGGGAAATTCACCCCTCCACTTT

d_gene: .
v_gene: TRBV15
abundance: .
j_gene: TRBJ2-7
CDR3aa: CATSRDAGTTHEQYF
CDR3nt: TGTGCCACCAGCAGAGATGCGGGAACGACCCACGAGCAGTACTTC

d_gene: .
v_gene: TRBV5-1
abundance: .
j_gene: TRBJ2-5
CDR3aa: CASSFSPQETQYF
CDR3nt: TGCGCCAGCAGCTTTAGCCCCCAAGAGACCCAGTACTTC

d_gene: .
v_gene: TRBV6-5
abundance: .
j_gene: TRBJ2-2
CDR3aa: CASSYGGGRTGELFF
CDR3nt: TGTGCCAGCAGTTACGGGGGCGGGCGCACCGGGGAGCTGTTTTTT

d_gene: .
v_gene: TRBV28
abundance: once
j_gene: TRBJ1-6
CDR3aa: CASSPGRNSPLHF
CDR3nt: TGTGCCAGCAGTCCAGGTCGGAATTCACCCCTCCACTTT

d_gene: TRBD1
v_gene: TRBV5-4
abundance: .
j_gene: TRBJ2-2
CDR3aa: CASSPPGQGLGTGELFF
CDR3nt: TGTGCCAGCAGCCCCCCTGGACAGGGCCTGGGGACCGGGGAGCTGTTTTTT

d_gene: TRBD1
v_gene: TRBV28
abundance: .
j_gene: TRBJ1-5
CDR3aa: CASPPGGQPNQPQHF
CDR3nt: TGTGCCAGCCCCCCCGGGGGACAGCCTAATCAGCCCCAGCATTTT

d_gene: .
v_gene: TRBV6-5
abundance: .
j_gene: TRBJ2-5
CDR3aa: CATGGLGETQYF
CDR3nt: TGTGCCACAGGGGGGCTGGGAGAGACCCAGTACTTC

d_gene: TRBD1
v_gene: TRBV7-8
abundance: once
j_gene: TRBJ1-5
CDR3aa: CASSSLAGTGYNQPQHF
CDR3nt: TGTGCCAGCAGCTCCCTGGCGGGGACAGGGTACAATCAGCCCCAGCATTTT

d_gene: TRBD1
v_gene: TRBV11-1
abundance: .
j_gene: TRBJ1-2
CDR3aa: CGGTGFYGYTF
CDR3nt: TGTGGGGGGACAGGGTTCTATGGCTACACCTTC

d_gene: .
v_gene: TRBV3-1/TRBV3-2
abundance: .
j_gene: TRBJ1-3
CDR3aa: CASSQAGTGNTIYF
CDR3nt: TGTGCCAGCAGCCAAGCAGGGACTGGAAACACCATATATTTT

d_gene: .
v_gene: TRBV5-1
abundance: .
j_gene: TRBJ1-6
CDR3aa: CASSEDRALSPLHF
CDR3nt: TGCGCCAGCAGCGAGGACAGAGCGCTTTCACCCCTCCACTTT

d_gene: .
v_gene: TRBV30
abundance: .
j_gene: TRBJ2-7
CDR3aa: CAWSPPAEREYEQYF
CDR3nt: TGTGCCTGGAGTCCCCCCGCGGAAAGGGAGTACGAGCAGTACTTC

d_gene: .
v_gene: TRBV4-1
abundance: .
j_gene: TRBJ1-3
CDR3aa: CASSQVAVAGNTIYF
CDR3nt: TGCGCCAGCAGCCAAGTTGCGGTGGCTGGAAACACCATATATTTT

d_gene: .
v_gene: TRBV5-1
abundance: .
j_gene: TRBJ1-1
CDR3aa: CASSLRAGPNTEAFF
CDR3nt: TGCGCCAGCAGCTTGCGGGCAGGGCCGAACACTGAAGCTTTCTTT

d_gene: TRBD2
v_gene: TRBV20-1
abundance: .
j_gene: TRBJ2-7
CDR3aa: CSASVTSGSGGEQYF
CDR3nt: TGCAGTGCTAGTGTGACTAGCGGGAGTGGCGGCGAGCAGTACTTC

d_gene: TRBD2
v_gene: TRBV19
abundance: .
j_gene: TRBJ2-1
CDR3aa: CASSANLREGQNNEQFF
CDR3nt: TGTGCCAGTAGTGCCAATCTACGGGAGGGCCAGAACAATGAGCAGTTCTTC

d_gene: .
v_gene: TRBV7-9
abundance: once
j_gene: TRBJ1-1
CDR3aa: CASSSSWGGTEAFF
CDR3nt: TGTGCCAGCAGCTCTTCTTGGGGCGGCACTGAAGCTTTCTTT

d_gene: TRBD1
v_gene: TRBV7-3
abundance: .
j_gene: TRBJ2-2
CDR3aa: CASSSQGAGELFF
CDR3nt: TGTGCCAGCAGCTCGCAGGGGGCCGGGGAGCTGTTTTTT

d_gene: TRBD1
v_gene: TRBV2
abundance: once
j_gene: TRBJ1-1
CDR3aa: CASGTGGTEAFF
CDR3nt: TGTGCCAGCGGGACAGGGGGCACTGAAGCTTTCTTT

d_gene: .
v_gene: TRBV2
abundance: .
j_gene: TRBJ2-5
CDR3aa: CASSEEARETQYF
CDR3nt: TGTGCCAGCAGTGAGGAAGCCAGGGAGACCCAGTACTTC

d_gene: TRBD1
v_gene: TRBV4-1
abundance: .
j_gene: TRBJ1-1
CDR3aa: CASSQLGQRAFF
CDR3nt: TGCGCCAGCAGCCAATTGGGACAGCGAGCTTTCTTT

d_gene: .
v_gene: TRBV28
abundance: .
j_gene: TRBJ1-1
CDR3aa: CASSLDFRRNTEAFF
CDR3nt: TGTGCCAGCAGTTTAGATTTTAGGAGAAACACTGAAGCTTTCTTT

d_gene: TRBD1
v_gene: TRBV7-9
abundance: .
j_gene: TRBJ1-1
CDR3aa: CASSWTGDTEAFF
CDR3nt: TGTGCCAGCTCCTGGACAGGGGACACTGAAGCTTTCTTT

d_gene: .
v_gene: TRBV7-9
abundance: .
j_gene: TRBJ2-3
CDR3aa: CASSLGGLDTQYF
CDR3nt: TGTGCCAGCAGCTTAGGAGGGTTAGATACGCAGTATTTT

d_gene: TRBD2
v_gene: TRBV9
abundance: .
j_gene: TRBJ2-1
CDR3aa: CASSAVDLREGEQFF
CDR3nt: TGTGCCAGCAGCGCCGTCGATCTTAGGGAGGGTGAGCAGTTCTTC

d_gene: .
v_gene: TRBV5-1
abundance: .
j_gene: TRBJ2-1
CDR3aa: CASTLRRGDEQFF
CDR3nt: TGCGCCAGTACCCTACGCAGGGGCGATGAGCAGTTCTTC

d_gene: TRBD1
v_gene: TRBV9
abundance: .
j_gene: TRBJ2-1
CDR3aa: CASSTRDRAYNEQFF
CDR3nt: TGTGCCAGCAGCACCCGGGACAGGGCATACAATGAGCAGTTCTTC

d_gene: .
v_gene: TRBV5-5
abundance: .
j_gene: TRBJ2-7
CDR3aa: CASSLGGPDLSYEQYF
CDR3nt: TGTGCCAGCAGCTTGGGAGGGCCCGACCTGAGTTACGAGCAGTACTTC

d_gene: TRBD2
v_gene: TRBV5-4
abundance: .
j_gene: TRBJ2-5
CDR3aa: CASSSGGGETQYF
CDR3nt: TGTGCCAGCAGCTCCGGCGGGGGGGAGACCCAGTACTTC

d_gene: TRBD1
v_gene: TRBV6-2/TRBV6-3
abundance: .
j_gene: TRBJ2-6
CDR3aa: CASSRTGVAGANVLTF
CDR3nt: TGTGCCAGCAGTCGCACAGGGGTGGCTGGGGCCAACGTCCTGACTTTC

d_gene: .
v_gene: TRBV9
abundance: .
j_gene: TRBJ2-2
CDR3aa: CASSATPPGELFF
CDR3nt: TGTGCCAGCAGCGCTACTCCCCCCGGGGAGCTGTTTTTT

d_gene: TRBD2
v_gene: TRBV5-1
abundance: .
j_gene: TRBJ2-5
CDR3aa: CASSLGVAGQETQYF
CDR3nt: TGCGCCAGCAGCTTGGGAGTAGCGGGACAAGAGACCCAGTACTTC

d_gene: .
v_gene: TRBV3-1/TRBV3-2
abundance: .
j_gene: TRBJ2-5
CDR3aa: CASSQFLAETQYF
CDR3nt: TGTGCCAGCAGCCAATTTCTAGCGGAGACCCAGTACTTC

d_gene: TRBD1
v_gene: TRBV11-2
abundance: .
j_gene: TRBJ1-1
CDR3aa: CASSSQGALGSEAFF
CDR3nt: TGTGCCAGCAGCTCGCAGGGGGCGCTTGGGAGTGAAGCTTTCTTT

d_gene: .
v_gene: TRBV18
abundance: .
j_gene: TRBJ2-7
CDR3aa: CASSRERDEQYF
CDR3nt: TGTGCCAGCTCACGGGAGCGAGACGAGCAGTACTTC

d_gene: .
v_gene: TRBV5-5
abundance: .
j_gene: TRBJ1-6
CDR3aa: CASSPGPYNSPLHF
CDR3nt: TGTGCCAGCAGCCCAGGGCCCTATAATTCACCCCTCCACTTT

d_gene: TRBD2
v_gene: TRBV27
abundance: .
j_gene: TRBJ2-3
CDR3aa: CASSLLAGGADTQYF
CDR3nt: TGTGCCAGCAGTCTCTTAGCGGGGGGAGCTGATACGCAGTATTTT

d_gene: TRBD1
v_gene: TRBV5-5
abundance: .
j_gene: TRBJ2-1
CDR3aa: CASSLQGADNEQFF
CDR3nt: TGTGCCAGCAGCTTACAGGGGGCTGACAATGAGCAGTTCTTC

d_gene: TRBD2
v_gene: TRBV19
abundance: .
j_gene: TRBJ2-3
CDR3aa: CASHSGRAVDTQYF
CDR3nt: TGTGCCAGCCATAGCGGGAGGGCCGTAGATACGCAGTATTTT

d_gene: .
v_gene: TRBV28
abundance: .
j_gene: TRBJ1-2
CDR3aa: CASRLRYGYTF
CDR3nt: TGTGCCAGCAGGTTGAGATATGGCTACACCTTC

d_gene: TRBD1
v_gene: TRBV2
abundance: .
j_gene: TRBJ1-2
CDR3aa: CASSATGTDNYGYTF
CDR3nt: TGTGCCAGCAGCGCTACCGGGACAGATAACTATGGCTACACCTTC

d_gene: .
v_gene: TRBV29-1
abundance: few
j_gene: TRBJ2-5
CDR3aa: CSVSVGGVQETQYF
CDR3nt: TGCAGCGTTTCTGTAGGGGGGGTTCAAGAGACCCAGTACTTC

d_gene: .
v_gene: TRBV7-3
abundance: .
j_gene: TRBJ2-1
CDR3aa: CASSLTPGQNNEQFF
CDR3nt: TGTGCCAGCAGCTTAACCCCCGGACAGAACAATGAGCAGTTCTTC

d_gene: TRBD1
v_gene: TRBV5-1
abundance: .
j_gene: TRBJ1-5
CDR3aa: CASSLAKGDRGVWGNQPQHF
CDR3nt: TGCGCCAGCAGCTTGGCGAAGGGAGACAGGGGGGTTTGGGGCAATCAGCCCCAGCATTTT

d_gene: TRBD1
v_gene: TRBV5-4
abundance: .
j_gene: TRBJ1-2
CDR3aa: CASSLGQGMIGYTF
CDR3nt: TGTGCCAGCAGCTTGGGACAGGGGATGATTGGCTACACCTTC